The TCR beta chain described here comes from a study of shared clonotypes between healthy human individuals. Study results and limitations: Generally, naive subsets (rather than memory subsets) showed larger estimated richness.

Within Nashville, Tennessee resided all donors, each a Caucasian adult. From CD4+ cells came CD45RA+ naive and CD45RA-negative memory subsets. As to this clone: Its antigen is not known.

The assay was carried out at the deep level. Clones were sequenced by immunoSEQ multiplex PCR, and TCRdb holds only the in-frame ones, with some missing. The sample holds 2,500,000 or so clones, 93% seen once. This sequence was found in a man between 18 and 35 years old in good health. Some clones in this sample may be carry-over from other donors' samples. The source material was naive CD4+ T cells from PBMCs. Subset: CD45RA+ positively selected.

DNA of the CDR3: TGCGCCAGGGACGGCTATAGCAATCAGCCCCAGCATTTT. Residues: CARDGYSNQPQHF. The chain joins TRBV10-1 to TRBJ1-5, with D uncertain. The CDR3 is 13 residues long. The V gene lost 9 bases and the J gene lost 0 bases, with 9 bases spanning the gap. Germline CDR1 WNHNN, CDR2 SYGVQD (reference sequence).